This T cell receptor beta chain came from a study of a mutant IDH1 vaccine in newly diagnosed glioma (dated by TCRdb to the early 2020s). With regard to the full study: Of the 32 patients who were treated, about 62% were male and around 38% were female, and the mean age was around 40 years. For exploratory analyses, longitudinal TCRB deep sequencing was carried out in roughly 25 treated patients wherever samples were available. Peripheral blood was collected at six visits: V03 (baseline), V05, V07, V10, V12 and V13. Before enrollment, most patients had been given radiochemotherapy with temozolomide as standard therapy, while the rest had received either radiotherapy alone or temozolomide alone. Overall study outcomes, separate from this receptor: The authors noted that analyses of patient blood samples could not be reproduced because of sample limitations. Selection of PBMC samples for TCRB deep sequencing was based on availability. Immune responses induced by the vaccine were seen in around 93% of patients across multiple MHC alleles. Pseudoprogression seemed to be unrelated to changes in the top peripheral T cell clonotypes found by TCRB sequencing.

The library came from the immunoSEQ multiplex PCR assay. Rearranged TCR beta chain sequences were amplified using the hsTCRB Kit according to the manufacturer's protocol. An Illumina MiSeq was used to sequence the TCRB libraries. In the source study's methods: The proprietary platform of the kit vendor was used for demultiplexing, trimming and gene mapping. The clones in this table, taken by TCRdb from immuneACCESS, are in-frame only. Not every clone is retained; where verified, under half of the shortfall comes from an unresolved V gene, and the cause of the rest is unknown. The V and J calls and clone size were taken over from that table, and D and trimming were inferred from the DNA. Recorded for this sample are fewer than 100,000 clones; roughly 90% of them occurred a single time. The top ten clones comprise roughly 0.54% of the sample. The sample's time point label, in plain terms: baseline, week 1 (first vaccination visit). The meaning of the sample's treatment or condition label: pre-vaccination baseline after standard-of-care therapy. The donors had newly diagnosed IDH1-mutant astrocytomas of WHO grade 3 or 4 that showed loss of nuclear ATRX. The samples were drawn from NOA16, a multicentre, single-arm, open-label phase I trial in Germany that tested a mutant IDH1 peptide vaccine in humans for the first time. For immunogenicity testing, the blood drawn at visit V03 was used as the baseline sample. Genomic DNA for TCRB sequencing was isolated from EDTA blood with the DNeasy Blood and Tissue Kit.

V ends up 4 bases short and J 7 bases short, with an unmatched junction base count of 7. CDR1 and CDR2, per the germline V gene, are SGDLS and YYNGEE. The CDR3 has 15 amino acids, counting the end cysteine and phenylalanine. The kept DNA is CDR3 alone, 45 bases in frame from the first base. The sample holds one count of this clone. Its antigen is still unknown. Base qualities were left out, and no much larger clone turns up one base away. This clonotype was sampled from a woman between 45 and 60 years old with glioma. The chain is assembled from TRBV9 and TRBJ2-1; TRBD2 agrees with 11 junctional bases. Sample: PBMCs, taken from a glioma patient treated with radiotherapy, temozolomide or both. The CDR3 has the sequence CASSRRLAGLNEQFF. The DNA is as follows: TGTGCCAGCAGCCGACGACTAGCGGGATTGAATGAGCAGTTCTTC. With the portions outside the CDR3 filled from the reference TRBV9 and TRBJ2-1 genes, the complete variable region becomes DSGVTQTPKHLITATGQRVTLRCSPRSGDLSVYWYQQSLDQGLQFLIQYYNGEERAKGNILERFSAQQFPDLHSELNLSSLELGDSALYFCASSRRLAGLNEQFFGPGTRLTVL.